The 27 T cell receptor beta chains below all came from one sample that was sequenced in a study of human T cells and chemical hapten exposure. Time point meaning: patch test 1, 2 weeks after DPC sensitization. Treatment specified: therapeutic diphenylcyclopropenone sensitization with weekly scalp DPC. TCRdb redid the calling of the RACE reads with MiXCR, one entry per CDR3 protein. The sample lists some 190,000 distinct CDR3 sequences, approximately 20% seen once, with under 8.5% in the top ten. The sequencing used whole blood, collected in connection with sensitization to the hapten diphenylcyclopropenone (DPC). These receptors were collected from a woman aged 45-59 years with alopecia areata. Some clones in this sample may be carry-over from other donors' samples.

This chain connects TRBV12-3 or TRBV12-4 to TRBJ1-4; 7 bases align to TRBD1. The CDR3 has 16 amino acids. The junction had 5 bases not matched to a gene; V was cut back by 4 bases and J by 0 bases. The CDR3 nucleotides are TGTGCCAGCAGTTGGAGGGGGCGGACAACTAATGAAAAACTGTTTTTT. Its protein product is CASSWRGRTTNEKLFF.

The chain recombines TRBV5-1 with TRBJ2-3; a possible D gene is TRBD2 (5 bases). The ends were cut back, 0 bases at V and 8 bases at J, with 22 bases in the middle. Per germline, CDR1 SGHRS and CDR2 YFSETQ. This CDR3 is built from 17 residues. The CDR3: CASSLELGFLEVGTQYF. CDR3 nucleotides: TGCGCCAGCAGCTTGGAACTGGGGTTTCTGGAGGTCGGTACGCAGTATTTT.

The rearrangement joins TRBV20-1 to TRBJ2-4, with D uncertain. Germline assignment: CDR1 DFQATT and CDR2 SNEGSKA (reference sequence). V lost 6 bases and J lost 6, with 21 bases in between. The CDR3 has 15 amino acids. The CDR3 loop is CSASTWSERGNIQYF. CDR3 nucleotides: TGCAGTGCGTCGACTTGGAGTGAGCGTGGAAACATTCAGTACTTC.

The chain uses TRBV18 and TRBJ2-4; a weak D match, TRBD2 (5 bases). V lost 3 bases and J 1 base, leaving 13 bases between the germline ends. Germline V CDR1 and CDR2: KGHSH, LQKENI. The CDR3 is 16 residues long. CDR3 sequence: CASSPLREFAKNIQYF. The CDR3 DNA is TGTGCCAGCTCACCCCTTAGGGAGTTTGCCAAAAACATTCAGTACTTC.

This chain uses TRBV10-3 with TRBJ1-5, with D perhaps TRBD1 (6 bases). The CDR3 runs to 14 residues. Germline-derived CDR1 and CDR2 are ENHRY and SYGVKD. Trimming took off 6 bases at V and 6 bases at J, with 15 bases between the two ends. CDR3 residues: CAIRAAGEVQPQHF. The CDR3 nucleotides are TGTGCCATCAGGGCTGCAGGGGAGGTTCAGCCCCAGCATTTT.

This clonotype was picked up many times. This sequence joins TRBV27 and TRBJ1-6; D possibly corresponds to TRBD1 (6 bases). CDR3 size: 13 residues. Trimming removed 3 bases at V and 10 bases at J, with 10 bases between. Per germline, CDR1 MNHEY and CDR2 SMNVEV (reference sequence). In DNA, the CDR3 is TGTGCCAGCAGTTTTAGGGGGGGCTCACCCCTCCACTTT. This codes for CASSFRGGSPLHF.

This clonotype turned up a few times. The rearrangement joins TRBV29-1 to TRBJ2-1; 8 bases align to TRBD2. V was pared by 5 bases and J by 15 bases, with 15 bases of the junction left unmatched. Germline assignment: CDR1 SQVTM and CDR2 ANQGSEA. CDR3 length: 13 amino acids. The CDR3 sequence is CSVTSGTRLVAFF. The CDR3 DNA is TGCAGCGTTACTTCCGGGACTAGATTGGTGGCGTTCTTC.

This clonotype occurred a few times. The rearrangement links TRBV3-1 to TRBJ2-2; 12 bases match TRBD2. CDR3 length: 16 amino acids. J was trimmed by 7 bases and V by 6 bases; bases with no gene match: 9. Looked up from germline, CDR1 is LGHDT and CDR2 is YNNKEL (reference sequence). The CDR3 coding sequence is TGTGCCAGCAGTCTTAGACTAGCGGGAGCTGTCGGGGAGCTGTTTTTT. Its protein is CASSLRLAGAVGELFF.

This clonotype came up a few times. The chain employs TRBV20-1 and TRBJ2-1; TRBD2 matches at 9 bases. The CDR3 sequence is 14 residues long. J was trimmed by 0 bases and V by 5 bases; bases with no gene match: 2. The V gene's germline CDR1 is DFQATT and CDR2 SNEGSKA (reference sequence). The CDR3 loop reads CSAQREASYNEQFF. The CDR3 nucleotides read TGCAGTGCTCAGCGGGAGGCCTCCTACAATGAGCAGTTCTTC.

V usage is TRBV20-1 and J usage is TRBJ1-1; maybe TRBD1 (6 bases). This CDR3 comprises 14 residues. CDR1 is DFQATT and CDR2 is SNEGSKA in the germline V gene (reference sequence). Trimming left V 2 bases short and J 3 bases short, with 13 bases between. The CDR3 coding sequence is TGCAGTGCTAGAAGGGGGGGGAGTGACACTGAAGCTTTCTTT. It specifies CSARRGGSDTEAFF.

This sequence joins TRBV29-1 and TRBJ2-1; 8 nucleotides agree with TRBD2. Germline V gene lookup returns CDR1 SQVTM and CDR2 ANQGSEA. This CDR3 is 16 amino acids long. The ends lost 0 bases at V and 7 bases at J; junction bases unmatched: 11. The CDR3 sequence is CSVEDHPAGGVNEQFF. CDR3 coding DNA: TGCAGCGTTGAAGATCACCCGGCGGGAGGAGTAAATGAGCAGTTCTTC.

V and J are TRBV10-3 and TRBJ1-6; 9 bases align to TRBD1. V shed 10 bases, J shed 8 bases, and the junction held 3 bases outside the gene matches. CDR1 is ENHRY, CDR2 SYGVKD, per germline. The CDR3 contains 12 residues. CDR3 sequence: CATRQGDSPLHF. In DNA form, the CDR3 reads TGTGCCACTAGACAGGGGGATTCACCCCTCCACTTT.

V gene TRBV7-8 combines with J gene TRBJ2-1, with a possible D match to TRBD2 (6 bases). The CDR3 extends over 12 amino acids. Trimming removed 1 base from V and 14 bases from J, with 12 bases in between. CDR1 is SGHVS, CDR2 FQNEAQ, per germline. CDR3: CASSLVTSKEFF. Written as DNA, the CDR3 is TGTGCCAGCAGCTTAGTTACTAGCAAGGAGTTCTTC. Full variable domain (outside the CDR3, taken from reference TRBV7-8 and TRBJ2-1): GAGVSQSPRYKVAKRGQDVALRCDPISGHVSLFWYQQALGQGPEFLTYFQNEAQLDKSGLPSDRFFAERPEGSVSTLKIQRTQQEDSAVYLCASSLVTSKEFFGPGTRLTVL.

This clonotype occurred a few times. The chain employs TRBV27 and TRBJ2-7; TRBD1 matches at 8 bases. The CDR3 is 13 amino acids. Germline V CDR1 and CDR2: MNHEY, SMNVEV (reference sequence). V was pared by 2 bases and J by 5 bases, with 2 bases of the junction left unmatched. The DNA of the CDR3 is TGTGCCAGCAGTTTAAACAGGGGGGACGAGCAGTACTTC. Its translation is CASSLNRGDEQYF.

This clonotype has more than one count but fewer than ten. V is TRBV5-1 and J is TRBJ1-4; D is ambiguous. V gave up 4 bases and J gave up 5 bases, with 9 bases separating them. This CDR3 spans 13 amino acids. Germline values: CDR1 SGHRS, CDR2 YFSETQ. This chain's CDR3 is CASSTGRNEKLFF. The CDR3, as DNA: TGCGCCAGCAGCACCGGACGGAATGAAAAACTGTTTTTT.

This clonotype turned up a few times. The J gene is TRBJ1-4, the V gene TRBV10-3; D unclear. V shed 2 bases and J shed 8 bases, with 18 bases lying between them. CDR3 length equals 16 residues. The germline V gene has CDR1 ENHRY and CDR2 SYGVKD. For the CDR3, the DNA is TGTGCCATCAGTGAGCCGGGCGAGGGATCGGGGGAAAAACTGTTTTTT. This translates into CAISEPGEGSGEKLFF.

This clonotype was counted only a few times. The rearrangement links TRBV29-1 to TRBJ2-7; TRBD1 is a possible D gene (6 bases). With 5 bases removed from V and 3 bases from J, the gap between germline ends came to 11 bases. Germline V CDR1 and CDR2: SQVTM, ANQGSEA. The CDR3 covers 12 residues. Here the CDR3 reads CSVPGRGYEQYF. Here the CDR3 DNA reads TGCAGCGTTCCGGGCAGGGGCTACGAGCAGTACTTC.

This clonotype was seen ten or more times. The V and J genes are TRBV30 and TRBJ2-2; TRBD2 is a possible D gene (5 bases). The CDR3 has 13 residues. Trimming pared 3 bases from V and 1 base from J, leaving 6 bases between. CDR1 and CDR2 (germline): GTSNPN, SVGIG (reference sequence). The CDR3 spells CAWSGGNTGELFF. In DNA form, the CDR3 reads TGTGCCTGGAGCGGAGGGAACACCGGGGAGCTGTTTTTT.

In its sample, this clonotype was seen a few times. The chain uses TRBV20-1 and TRBJ2-1; 8 bases align to TRBD2. Germline assignment: CDR1 DFQATT and CDR2 SNEGSKA (reference sequence). The CDR3 runs 15 residues. Trimming removed 3 bases from V and 12 bases from J; junction bases left unmatched: 16. The CDR3 reads CSASPPAGEGGRQFF. The CDR3 nucleotides are TGCAGTGCTAGCCCCCCAGCGGGAGAGGGGGGCCGGCAGTTCTTC.

V usage is TRBV20-1 and J usage is TRBJ2-1; no clear D gene. Trimming removed 3 bases at V and 3 bases at J, with 9 bases between. Germline V gene lookup returns CDR1 DFQATT and CDR2 SNEGSKA (reference sequence). The CDR3 is 13 residues long. The CDR3 region is CSASAPVYNEQFF. In DNA form, the CDR3 reads TGCAGTGCTAGCGCCCCGGTCTACAATGAGCAGTTCTTC.

The chain uses TRBV20-1 and TRBJ1-5, with TRBD1 identical over 9 bases. V gave up 4 bases and J gave up 3 bases; unmatched junction bases: 10. This CDR3 comprises 16 residues. CDR1 and CDR2 (germline): DFQATT, SNEGSKA (reference sequence). The CDR3 reads CSATTPGQGVNQPQHF. CDR3 DNA sequence: TGCAGTGCTACCACCCCGGGACAGGGTGTCAATCAGCCCCAGCATTTT.

This clonotype was detected many times. CDR3 sequence: CASSSLAGAPNNEQFF. In DNA, the CDR3 is TGCGCCAGCAGCTCTTTAGCGGGAGCCCCTAACAATGAGCAGTTCTTC. The rearrangement uses TRBV5-1 and TRBJ2-1; 9 bases agree with TRBD2. J gave up 5 bases and V 3 bases, and 9 bases lay outside the gene matches. The germline V gene has CDR1 SGHRS and CDR2 YFSETQ. The CDR3 contains 16 residues.

The V gene is TRBV4-1, the J gene TRBJ2-7; D not resolved. This CDR3 is built from 14 residues. V lost 1 base to trimming and J lost 7 bases, with 14 bases between them. The germline V gene has CDR1 MGHRA and CDR2 YSYEKL. The CDR3 nucleotides read TGCGCCAGCAGCCAAGTGGGGAAAGGGCGGGAGCAGTACTTC. This encodes CASSQVGKGREQYF.

The V gene is TRBV29-1, the J gene TRBJ1-2; no clear D. The CDR3 is 11 amino acids. Per germline, CDR1 SQVTM and CDR2 ANQGSEA. V was cut by 4 bases and J by 10 bases, with 13 bases left in between. CDR3 nucleotide sequence: TGCAGCGTTGGGGTTTGGGATGACTACACCTTC. Its protein is CSVGVWDDYTF.

The chain uses TRBV7-3 and TRBJ2-5; D possibly matches TRBD1 or TRBD2 (6 bases each). Trimming left V 4 bases short and J 1 base short, with 13 bases between. Germline V gene sequence: CDR1 SGHTA, CDR2 FQGTGA. There are 15 residues in the CDR3. The CDR3 DNA is TGTGCCAGCAGCTCAGTTCGGGGGCCCCAAGAGACCCAGTACTTC. Amino acid sequence: CASSSVRGPQETQYF. Filled out from reference TRBV7-3 and TRBJ2-5, the complete variable domain reads GAGVSQTPSNKVTEKGKYVELRCDPISGHTALYWYRQSLGQGPEFLIYFQGTGAADDSGLPNDRFFAVRPEGSVSTLKIQRTERGDSAVYLCASSSVRGPQETQYFGPGTRLLVL.

This chain links TRBV20-1 with TRBJ1-4, with D tentatively TRBD1 (6 bases). This CDR3 comprises 13 residues. V was cut by 7 bases and J by 4 bases, with 13 bases left in between. Germline values: CDR1 DFQATT, CDR2 SNEGSKA (reference sequence). The CDR3 reads CSGTGTNNEKLFF. In nucleotides, the CDR3 is TGCAGTGGTACCGGGACAAATAATGAAAAACTGTTTTTT.

In its sample, this clonotype was seen many times. V is TRBV25-1 and J is TRBJ2-7; TRBD1 matches 8 bases. The V gene's germline CDR1 is MGHDK and CDR2 SYGVNS. With V trimmed by 5 bases and J by 5 bases, 2 bases remained unmatched. This CDR3 has 12 amino acids. The CDR3 DNA reads TGTGCCAGCAGTCGACAGGGGCACGAGCAGTACTTC. Protein sequence: CASSRQGHEQYF.